These 10 T cell receptor beta chains came from one sample sequenced in a study of T-cell reconstitution after alpha-beta-depleted transplantation in children. Library preparation (for TCRbeta) was performed with unique molecular identifiers. TCRdb reanalysed the PCR reads using MiXCR and keeps one entry per CDR3 protein. The table includes about 980,000 distinct CDR3 sequences, about 26% detected once. The specimen was PBMCs, mostly from graft donor cells, collected 360 days after TCRalphabeta/CD19-depleted stem cell transplant. All receptors derive from a boy younger than two who had a stem cell transplant for SCID, so the T cells may come from the graft donor.

V is TRBV28 and J is TRBJ2-7, with TRBD1 identical over 7 bases. Germline loops: CDR1 MDHEN, CDR2 SYDVKM. This CDR3 spans 13 amino acids. After removal of 6 bases from V and 4 bases from J, the junction contained 6 bases not matched to a gene. The CDR3 is CASSAGQVYEQYF. The CDR3 coding sequence is TGTGCCAGCAGCGCCGGACAGGTTTACGAGCAGTACTTC.

This sequence joins TRBV5-5 and TRBJ2-6; D is ambiguous. Trimming shortened V by 4 bases and J by 0 bases, and 14 bases separated the two germline ends. The length of the CDR3 is 17 residues. Germline CDR1 and CDR2: SGHKS and YYEKEE (reference sequence). CDR3 region: CASSRIPGSSGANVLTF. The CDR3 DNA reads TGTGCCAGCAGCAGAATCCCGGGTAGCTCTGGGGCCAACGTCCTGACTTTC.

This chain connects TRBV13 to TRBJ2-4; the match to TRBD1 covers 9 bases. Trimming took 5 bases from V and 4 from J; bases not matched to a gene: 6. CDR3 length: 15 amino acids. Germline CDR1 PRHDT, CDR2 FYEKMQ (reference sequence). CDR3 DNA: TGTGCCAGCAGCACAGCCGGGACAGGGAAAAACATTCAGTACTTC. It specifies CASSTAGTGKNIQYF. The complete variable domain, with remaining parts taken from reference TRBV13 and TRBJ2-4, reads AAGVIQSPRHLIKEKRETATLKCYPIPRHDTVYWYQQGPGQDPQFLISFYEKMQSDKGSIPDRFSAQQFSDYHSELNMSSLELGDSALYFCASSTAGTGKNIQYFGAGTRLSVL.

This clonotype was counted ten times or more. The V and J genes are TRBV2 and TRBJ2-1, with TRBD2 as a possible D gene (5 bases). This CDR3 is built from 14 residues. With 4 bases removed from V and 5 bases from J, the gap between germline ends came to 12 bases. Germline V gene data show CDR1 as SNHLY and CDR2 as FYNNEI. In DNA form, the CDR3 reads TGTGCCAGCAGTGCGAGAGAGACTAACAATGAGCAGTTCTTC. It codes for CASSARETNNEQFF.

This chain uses TRBV5-1 with TRBJ2-2; 9 bases are a match to TRBD1. Germline loops: CDR1 SGHRS, CDR2 YFSETQ. There are 18 residues in the CDR3. The V and J ends lost 3 bases and 1 base, in that order; junction bases with no gene match: 10. DNA of the CDR3: TGCGCCAGCAGCTCCTCCGCCGGGACAGGGAAGAACACCGGGGAGCTGTTTTTT. As protein: CASSSSAGTGKNTGELFF.

This clonotype was observed a few times. V is TRBV6-5 and J is TRBJ1-1; D gene unclear. The ends were cut back, 2 bases at V and 4 bases at J, with 8 bases in the middle. The CDR3 totals 13 residues. Per the germline V gene, CDR1 is MNHEY and CDR2 is SVGAGI. The CDR3, as DNA: TGTGCCAGCAGTTACACAGTGGGCACTGAAGCTTTCTTT. Translating it yields CASSYTVGTEAFF.

This clonotype has only a few counts. The chain employs TRBV10-3 and TRBJ2-7; TRBD1 matches 9 bases. Trimming cost V 5 bases and J 6 bases; bases outside gene matches: 5. This CDR3 region has 13 residues. Per germline, CDR1 ENHRY and CDR2 SYGVKD. CDR3 coding DNA: TGTGCCATCAGTCGGGACAGGGTTTCCGAGCAGTACTTC. It translates to CAISRDRVSEQYF.

The chain recombines TRBV14 with TRBJ2-1, with D tentatively TRBD1 (6 bases). The germline CDR1 and CDR2 sequences are SGHDN and FVKESK. The V end was cut by 1 base, the J end by 7 bases, with 20 bases between. This CDR3 contains 17 residues. CDR3 in amino acids: CASSQGQARGGQNEQFF. The CDR3 bases are TGTGCCAGCAGCCAAGGCCAGGCCCGTGGGGGCCAAAATGAGCAGTTCTTC. The full variable domain, with the rest looked up from reference TRBV14 and TRBJ2-1, is EAGVTQFPSHSVIEKGQTVTLRCDPISGHDNLYWYRRVMGKEIKFLLHFVKESKQDESGMPNNRFLAERTGGTYSTLKVQPAELEDSGVYFCASSQGQARGGQNEQFFGPGTRLTVL.

This clonotype was seen a handful of times. V and J are TRBV28 and TRBJ2-2; possible D gene TRBD1, 6 bases. The germline gives CDR1 MDHEN, CDR2 SYDVKM. This CDR3 has 14 amino acids. Deletions cut 8 bases from V and 3 bases from J, with 13 bases between. The CDR3: CASSRTAHTGELFF. CDR3 DNA: TGTGCCAGCTCAAGGACAGCGCACACCGGGGAGCTGTTTTTT.

The chain recombines TRBV20-1 with TRBJ1-1; D perhaps matches TRBD1 (5 bases). The V gene's germline CDR1 is DFQATT and CDR2 SNEGSKA (reference sequence). V was shortened by 1 base and J by 0 bases, with 18 bases between the two germline ends. The CDR3 length is 17 residues. DNA of the CDR3: TGCAGTGCTAGAGGGTGGTGGGGGAACTCTCTGAACACTGAAGCTTTCTTT. Translated: CSARGWWGNSLNTEAFF.